A single sample gave rise to the 5 T cell receptor beta chains below, sequenced in a study of early T cells in non-severe SARS-CoV-2 infection listed by TCRdb under 2021. Preparation of the library involved 5' RACE. Sequencing used a NextSeq 500. TCRdb reran the public reads through fastp at Q25 and MiXCR, keeping productive beta chains. Entries are consolidated by CDR3 protein sequence, retaining the most common genes and DNA. This sample lists 45,000 to 55,000 distinct CDR3 sequences; roughly 6.8% were detected once. Of the sample, 3% to 4.5% falls within the top ten clones. The specimen was whole blood. The receptors originated from an adult who was a healthcare worker with PCR-confirmed SARS-CoV-2 infection or an uninfected control (not recorded which).

This clonotype showed up many times. The genes are TRBV6-5 and TRBJ2-7; TRBD2 aligns across 16 bases. From germline, CDR1 is MNHEY and CDR2 SVGAGI. The CDR3 has 18 amino acids. J gave up 6 bases and V 6 bases, and 14 bases lay outside the gene matches. The CDR3 region has the DNA TGTGCCAGCAGAAGACGCCCCGGGACTAGCGGGGGGGCCGGCGAGCAGTACTTC. It translates to CASRRRPGTSGGAGEQYF.

There are many counts of this clonotype. The chain carries TRBV29-1 and TRBJ2-3, with 7 nucleotides matching TRBD1. CDR1 and CDR2 from the germline V gene are SQVTM and ANQGSEA. This CDR3 region has 13 residues. The J segment lost 2 bases and the V segment lost 6 bases, leaving 5 bases of the junction unmatched. DNA for the CDR3: TGCAGCGTGTCTGACAGGGCCACAGATACGCAGTATTTT. Translation gives CSVSDRATDTQYF.

This clonotype was observed a few times. Written as DNA, the CDR3 is TGTGCCAGCAGTTACTCGAGACTGACGAACACTGAAGCTTTCTTT. This gives the protein CASSYSRLTNTEAFF. The chain is built from TRBV6-6 and TRBJ1-1; no firm D call. Germline-derived CDR1 and CDR2 are MNHNY and SVGAGI (reference sequence). The V end was cut by 0 bases, the J end by 1 base, with 9 bases between. This CDR3 has 15 amino acids.

This clonotype was counted many times. For the CDR3, the DNA is TGCAGTGCTGGGCCCTCGGGGGTGGCCTACGAGCAGTACTTC. Translating it yields CSAGPSGVAYEQYF. The rearrangement uses TRBV20-1 and TRBJ2-7; D perhaps matches TRBD2 (6 bases). The CDR3 has 14 amino acids. Per the germline V gene, CDR1 is DFQATT and CDR2 is SNEGSKA (reference sequence). Trimming took off 5 bases at V and 2 bases at J, with 16 bases between the two ends.

This clonotype was observed a few times. V gene TRBV5-1 combines with J gene TRBJ2-1, with 7 bases identical to TRBD2. V lost 0 bases, J lost 4 bases, and 7 bases stayed unmatched. Germline values: CDR1 SGHRS, CDR2 YFSETQ. CDR3 size: 16 residues. CDR3 region: CASSLDGTTVYNEQFF. CDR3 nucleotides: TGCGCCAGCAGCTTGGACGGGACTACCGTATACAATGAGCAGTTCTTC.